The present TCR beta chain was sequenced within a study of post-analysis software for immune sequencing data. About the research overall: The study covered relapsing-remitting, secondary progressive and progressive-relapsing courses of multiple sclerosis. Study-level results: The study found significantly lower normalized Chao1 diversity in multiple sclerosis patients than in controls. Comparison of patients with controls showed roughly five TRBV segments more frequent in patients, TRBV5-6, TRBV5-1 and TRBV20-1 among them. Strong co-clustering by F measure was seen for same-batch samples.

To note about this clonotype: Antigen specificity is unknown.

The CDR3 has 14 amino acids. The germline CDR1 and CDR2 sequences are LGHNA and YSLEER. Trimming removed 0 bases at V and 4 bases at J, with 9 bases between. Included in the TCR beta cDNA libraries were unique molecular identifiers. Researchers reported some 500,000 cDNA molecules coming from approximately 0.95 to 9.8 million T cells. TCRdb independently ran MiXCR on the PCR reads; one entry per CDR3 protein. The repertoire consists of some 690,000 distinct CDR3 sequences, with 59% occurring once and the leading ten covering approximately 10%. Sequenced material: blood. The clonotype comes from a girl aged 2 to 10 with multiple sclerosis. The J gene is TRBJ1-2, the V gene TRBV4-3; D is unclear. The CDR3 region is CASSQDTASYGYTF. DNA for the CDR3: TGCGCCAGCAGCCAAGATACAGCGAGCTATGGCTACACCTTC.